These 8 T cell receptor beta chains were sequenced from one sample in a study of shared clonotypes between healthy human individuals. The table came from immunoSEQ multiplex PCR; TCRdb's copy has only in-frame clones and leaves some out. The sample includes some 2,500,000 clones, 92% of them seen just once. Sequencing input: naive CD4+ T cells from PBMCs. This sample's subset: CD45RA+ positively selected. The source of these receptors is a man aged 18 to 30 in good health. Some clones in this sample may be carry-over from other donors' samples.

The CDR3 bases are TGTGCCAGTAGTATAGGGGCCCGCGCCTACGAGCAGTACTTC. Its translation is CASSIGARAYEQYF. This chain joins TRBV19 and TRBJ2-7; D remains unclear. Trimming stripped 1 base from V and 2 bases from J, with 9 bases between. CDR3 length equals 14 residues. Looked up from germline, CDR1 is LNHDA and CDR2 is SQIVND (reference sequence).

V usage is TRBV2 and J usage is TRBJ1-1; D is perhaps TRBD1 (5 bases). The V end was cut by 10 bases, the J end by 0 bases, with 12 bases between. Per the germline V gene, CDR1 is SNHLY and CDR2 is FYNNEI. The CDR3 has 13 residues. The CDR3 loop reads CATKGRMNTEAFF. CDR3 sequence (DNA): TGTGCCACCAAGGGGAGAATGAACACTGAAGCTTTCTTT.

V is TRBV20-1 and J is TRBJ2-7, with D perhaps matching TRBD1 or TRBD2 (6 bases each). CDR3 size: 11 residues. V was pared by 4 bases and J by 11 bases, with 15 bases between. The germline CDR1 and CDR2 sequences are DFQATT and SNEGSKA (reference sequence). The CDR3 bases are TGCAGTGCTACCGGGTCTAGGGGGGAGTACTTC. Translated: CSATGSRGEYF.

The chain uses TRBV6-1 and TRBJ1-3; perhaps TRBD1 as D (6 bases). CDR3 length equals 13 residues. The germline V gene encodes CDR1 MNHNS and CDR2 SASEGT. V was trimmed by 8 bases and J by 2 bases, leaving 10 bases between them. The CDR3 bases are TGTGCCAGCGATTCAGGGGCTGGAAACACCATATATTTT. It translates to CASDSGAGNTIYF.

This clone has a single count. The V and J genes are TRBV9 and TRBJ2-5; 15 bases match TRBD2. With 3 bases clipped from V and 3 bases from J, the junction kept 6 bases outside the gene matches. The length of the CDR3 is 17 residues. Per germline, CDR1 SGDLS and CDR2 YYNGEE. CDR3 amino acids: CASSEGTSGGIEETQYF. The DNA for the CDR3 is TGTGCCAGCAGCGAGGGGACTAGCGGGGGGATCGAAGAGACCCAGTACTTC.

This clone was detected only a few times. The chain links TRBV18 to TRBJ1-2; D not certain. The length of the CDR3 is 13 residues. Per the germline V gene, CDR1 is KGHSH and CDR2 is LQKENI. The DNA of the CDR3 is TGTGCGGCAGTGGCAGAAGCTAACTATGGCTACACCTTC. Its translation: CAAVAEANYGYTF.

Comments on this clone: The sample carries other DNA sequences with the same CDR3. Here the CDR3 reads CATSRGENTGELFF. The DNA for the CDR3 is TGTGCCACCAGCAGAGGAGAGAACACCGGGGAGCTGTTTTTT. This chain connects TRBV15 to TRBJ2-2; D unclear. Trimming took 1 base from V and 1 from J, leaving 4 bases between them. The CDR3 consists of 14 residues. Germline CDR1 reads LNHNV; CDR2 reads YYDKDF (reference sequence).

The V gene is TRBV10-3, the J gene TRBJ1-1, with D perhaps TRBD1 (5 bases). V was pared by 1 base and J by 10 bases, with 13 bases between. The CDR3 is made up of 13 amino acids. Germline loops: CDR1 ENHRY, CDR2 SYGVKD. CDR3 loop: CAISEFGGDRAFF. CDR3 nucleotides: TGTGCCATCAGTGAGTTTGGAGGAGACAGAGCTTTCTTT.